These 25 T cell receptor beta chains were all obtained from the same sample, sequenced in a study of T cell responses to AZD1222 COVID-19 vaccine. The table came from immunoSEQ multiplex PCR; TCRdb's copy has only in-frame clones and leaves some out. The data show 99,000 or so clones, approximately 88% seen once. Sample: peripheral blood, taken on day 0 of AZD1222 vaccination. All receptors derive from an adult in good health.

The CDR3 protein is CAWRANYGYTF. CDR3 bases: TGTGCCTGGAGAGCTAACTATGGCTACACCTTC. This chain connects TRBV30 to TRBJ1-2; D gene unclear. Trimming stripped 3 bases from V and 0 bases from J, with 2 bases between. The CDR3 extends over 11 amino acids. Germline CDR1 GTSNPN, CDR2 SVGIG (reference sequence).

This clone was seen a few times. The gene calls are TRBV9 and TRBJ1-3; D not certain. The germline V gene encodes CDR1 SGDLS and CDR2 YYNGEE. This CDR3 contains 12 residues. V lost 0 bases to trimming and J lost 7 bases, with 5 bases between them. DNA of the CDR3: TGTGCCAGCAGCGTAGCAGCGAACACCATATATTTT. It translates to CASSVAANTIYF.

The V call is TRBV11-3, the J call TRBJ2-1; TRBD2 matches at 9 bases. The CDR3 loop spans 16 amino acids. V gave up 2 bases and J gave up 2 bases; unmatched junction bases: 4. Germline V gene data show CDR1 as SGHNT and CDR2 as YENEEA. CDR3 DNA sequence: TGTGCCAGCAGCTTACGGGGCGGGAGGGCCTACAATGAGCAGTTCTTC. The encoded protein is CASSLRGGRAYNEQFF.

V usage is TRBV28 and J usage is TRBJ1-5, with D unresolved. The CDR3 totals 13 residues. Trimming stripped 3 bases from V and 2 bases from J, with 5 bases between. CDR1 and CDR2 from the germline V gene are MDHEN and SYDVKM. CDR3 region: CASSFFGNQPQHF. Written as DNA, the CDR3 is TGTGCCAGCAGTTTTTTCGGCAATCAGCCCCAGCATTTT.

The CDR3 loop is CASSPTELPYEQYF. Here the CDR3 DNA reads TGTGCCAGCAGTCCGACAGAATTACCCTACGAGCAGTACTTC. The chain links TRBV6-2 or TRBV6-3 to TRBJ2-7; possibly TRBD1 for D (5 bases). CDR1 is MNHEY and CDR2 is SVGEGT in the germline V gene. Trimming stripped 5 bases from V and 2 bases from J, with 13 bases between. The CDR3 totals 14 residues.

The rearrangement joins TRBV2 to TRBJ1-1; maybe TRBD1 (5 bases). Trimming left V 5 bases short and J 1 base short, with 8 bases between. The CDR3 spans 13 residues. CDR1 is SNHLY and CDR2 is FYNNEI in the germline V gene. The CDR3 nucleotides read TGTGCCAGCAGTACTGACAGGAACACTGAAGCTTTCTTT. Encoded protein: CASSTDRNTEAFF.

The V gene is TRBV10-3, the J gene TRBJ1-5; tentatively, D is TRBD1 (6 bases). Germline V lookup: CDR1 ENHRY, CDR2 SYGVKD. Trimming removed 0 bases at V and 4 bases at J, with 10 bases between. CDR3 length: 15 residues. CDR3 sequence (DNA): TGTGCCATCAGTGAGTCCGGGACATATAATCAGCCCCAGCATTTT. Translated: CAISESGTYNQPQHF.

The chain links TRBV7-2 to TRBJ1-1, with a possible D match to TRBD1 (6 bases). Germline loops: CDR1 SGHTA, CDR2 FQGNSA. CDR3 length: 14 residues. Trimming removed 2 bases at V and 2 bases at J, with 9 bases between. CDR3 DNA: TGTGCCAGCAGCTTACAGGGGTCCAACACTGAAGCTTTCTTT. Translating gives CASSLQGSNTEAFF.

The gene calls are TRBV5-1 and TRBJ2-7; a possible D gene is TRBD2 (5 bases). The length of the CDR3 is 15 residues. The germline CDR1 and CDR2 sequences are SGHRS and YFSETQ. Trimming pared 0 bases from V and 1 base from J, leaving 11 bases between. The DNA of the CDR3 is TGCGCCAGCAGCTTGGGGCTAGCTTCGTCCTACGAGCAGTACTTC. Translating gives CASSLGLASSYEQYF.

This chain uses TRBV4-3 with TRBJ1-2, with 8 positions matching TRBD1. There are 19 residues in the CDR3. The germline CDR1 and CDR2 sequences are LGHNA and YSLEER. Germline trimming cut 1 base from V and 0 bases from J; bases unmatched to any gene: 13. CDR3 sequence reads: CASSQVHGPRGLANYGYTF. The CDR3 DNA is TGCGCCAGCAGCCAAGTCCATGGTCCCAGGGGGCTAGCTAACTATGGCTACACCTTC.

This clone appeared a single time. The chain couples TRBV19 to TRBJ1-6, with TRBD1 as a possible D gene (6 bases). The CDR3 sequence is 17 residues long. Germline V gives CDR1 LNHDA, CDR2 SQIVND (reference sequence). Trimming cost V 2 bases and J 4 bases, with 15 bases left between them. The CDR3 is CASSIRRGQKYNSPLHF. The CDR3, as DNA: TGTGCCAGTAGTATAAGAAGAGGACAGAAGTATAATTCACCCCTCCACTTT.

This chain connects TRBV4-2 to TRBJ2-7; the D is unclear. CDR3 length equals 17 residues. Germline CDR1 and CDR2: LGHNA and YNFKEQ. Trimming took 0 bases from V and 2 from J, leaving 17 bases between them. The CDR3 reads CASSQDAFPSSPYEQYF. The CDR3 coding sequence is TGTGCCAGCAGCCAAGACGCTTTTCCTAGTTCCCCCTACGAGCAGTACTTC.

The chain carries TRBV27 and TRBJ1-5; the D gene is possibly TRBD1 (5 bases). V dropped 8 bases and J dropped 1 base, with 9 bases sitting between them. The CDR3 runs to 13 residues. Germline lookup yields CDR1 MNHEY and CDR2 SMNVEV (reference sequence). The CDR3 region is CASRRQSNQPQHF. Written as DNA, the CDR3 is TGTGCCAGCCGCCGACAGAGCAATCAGCCCCAGCATTTT.

V usage is TRBV11-3 and J usage is TRBJ2-7; D gene uncertain. Germline V gene sequence: CDR1 SGHNT, CDR2 YENEEA. The CDR3 consists of 13 residues. Trimming left V 5 bases short and J 7 bases short, with 15 bases between. This chain's CDR3 is CASSPTISSEQYF. The CDR3, as DNA: TGTGCCAGCAGCCCTACCATTTCTAGTGAGCAGTACTTC.

The chain joins TRBV28 to TRBJ2-7; 10 bases match TRBD2. V shed 6 bases and J 3 bases; nucleotides not matched to a gene: 11. The CDR3 length is 16 residues. The V gene's germline CDR1 is MDHEN and CDR2 SYDVKM. CDR3 amino acids: CASSGASGREHYEQYF. Here the CDR3 DNA reads TGTGCCAGCAGCGGGGCGAGCGGGAGGGAACACTACGAGCAGTACTTC.

This chain joins TRBV21-1 and TRBJ1-4; TRBD1, as called in the table, went unchecked against the DNA. TRBV21-1 is a known pseudogene. CDR3 length: 14 amino acids. The CDR3 here is CARPPGATNEKLFF. In DNA form, the CDR3 reads TGTGCCAGACCTCCAGGGGCAACTAATGAAAAACTGTTTTTT.

This chain joins TRBV10-3 and TRBJ2-4, with no clear D. This CDR3 is built from 15 residues. V lost 3 bases and J 0 bases, leaving 9 bases between the germline ends. Germline CDR1 ENHRY, CDR2 SYGVKD. CDR3 in DNA: TGTGCCATCAGTGACCGGGCGCTAGCCAAAAACATTCAGTACTTC. Its protein is CAISDRALAKNIQYF.

The chain couples TRBV18 to TRBJ1-6; perhaps TRBD1 as D (6 bases). Looked up from germline, CDR1 is KGHSH and CDR2 is LQKENI. Deletions cut 5 bases from V and 6 bases from J, with 14 bases between. The CDR3 extends over 15 amino acids. The CDR3 region has the DNA TGTGCCAGCTCAGGAACGGGACACATTAATTCACCCCTCCACTTT. Translation: CASSGTGHINSPLHF.

CDR3 in amino acids: CASSFAGTREKLFF. CDR3 nucleotides: TGTGCCAGCAGTTTTGCAGGGACTCGAGAAAAACTGTTTTTT. The chain recombines TRBV28 with TRBJ1-4, with TRBD1 as a possible D gene (5 bases). The CDR3 loop spans 14 amino acids. Looked up from germline, CDR1 is MDHEN and CDR2 is SYDVKM. Trimming shortened V by 3 bases and J by 8 bases, and 13 bases separated the two germline ends.

This rearrangement joins TRBV4-1 to TRBJ1-3, with D possibly TRBD1 on 5 matching bases. CDR1 and CDR2 from the germline V gene are MGHRA and YSYEKL. CDR3 size: 17 residues. V lost 1 base to trimming and J lost 0 bases, with 13 bases between them. The CDR3 is CASSQGDRRGSGNTIYF. The CDR3 DNA reads as TGCGCCAGCAGCCAAGGTGACCGGAGGGGCTCTGGAAACACCATATATTTT.

A note on this clone: The junction departs from the called germline gene at one end, perhaps through a read error. The V gene is TRBV3-1 (or the pseudogene TRBV3-2), the J gene TRBJ2-1; the D gene is possibly TRBD2 (6 bases). CDR3 length equals 12 residues. In germline, CDR1 is LGHDT, CDR2 YNNKEL (reference sequence). The DNA of the CDR3 is TGTGCCAGCAGCCATGGGGACTTCGGGATACTCTTC. Translating gives CASSHGDFGILF.

The chain has TRBV27 and TRBJ1-5; D remains unclear. The CDR3 extends over 16 amino acids. The V end lost 2 bases, the J end lost 0 bases, and 11 bases lay between the germline ends. Per the germline V gene, CDR1 is MNHEY and CDR2 is SMNVEV (reference sequence). The CDR3, as DNA: TGTGCCAGCAGTTTAGCGCGGGGAGGTAGCAATCAGCCCCAGCATTTT. This sequence encodes CASSLARGGSNQPQHF.

This chain connects TRBV6-4 to TRBJ1-5; D is perhaps TRBD1 (6 bases). This CDR3 is built from 15 residues. Germline CDR1 and CDR2: MRHNA and SNTAGT. Trimming removed 3 bases at V and 9 bases at J, with 18 bases between. The CDR3 sequence is CASSEDATRGAPQHF. In nucleotides, the CDR3 is TGTGCCAGCAGTGAAGACGCAACCCGGGGGGCGCCCCAGCATTTT.

By its share, this clone is medium-sized. The V call is TRBV7-7, the J call TRBJ2-2; 9 bases align to TRBD2. CDR3 length: 15 residues. V shed 5 bases and J 6 bases; nucleotides not matched to a gene: 7. Germline V gives CDR1 SSHAT, CDR2 FNYEAQ (reference sequence). CDR3 nucleotide sequence: TGTGCCAGCAGCAGGAGAGCGGGAGGACCCGGGGAGCTGTTTTTT. It specifies CASSRRAGGPGELFF.

A single count supports this clone. The rearrangement uses TRBV27 and TRBJ2-1, with D possibly TRBD2 on 5 matching bases. Germline V CDR1 and CDR2: MNHEY, SMNVEV (reference sequence). The length of the CDR3 is 14 residues. Trimming cost V 7 bases and J 3 bases, with 13 bases left between them. The CDR3 DNA is TGTGCCAGCACGACCGGACTCCTCTACAATGAGCAGTTCTTC. It yields the protein CASTTGLLYNEQFF.